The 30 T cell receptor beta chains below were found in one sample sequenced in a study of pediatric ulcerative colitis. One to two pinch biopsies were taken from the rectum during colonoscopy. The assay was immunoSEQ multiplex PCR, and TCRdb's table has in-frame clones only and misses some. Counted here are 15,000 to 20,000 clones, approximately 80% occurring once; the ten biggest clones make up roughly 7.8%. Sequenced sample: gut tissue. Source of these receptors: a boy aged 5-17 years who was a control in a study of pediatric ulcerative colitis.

CDR3 amino acids: CATSARGLSFEQYF. CDR3 nucleotides: TGTGCCACCAGCGCCAGGGGTTTATCGTTCGAGCAGTACTTC. This chain uses TRBV15 with TRBJ2-7; D possibly corresponds to TRBD1 (6 bases). Trimming shortened V by 5 bases and J by 6 bases, and 17 bases separated the two germline ends. The germline V gene encodes CDR1 LNHNV and CDR2 YYDKDF (reference sequence). The CDR3 extends over 14 amino acids.

The CDR3 region is CASSFEAGGRGTDTQYF. The DNA of the CDR3 is TGTGCCAGCAGCTTTGAAGCGGGGGGGCGCGGCACAGATACGCAGTATTTT. The rearrangement links TRBV7-6 to TRBJ2-3, with TRBD2 matching 10 bases. The germline V gene encodes CDR1 SGHVS and CDR2 FNYEAQ. V dropped 3 bases and J dropped 1; count of bases not matched to a gene: 7. CDR3 size: 17 residues.

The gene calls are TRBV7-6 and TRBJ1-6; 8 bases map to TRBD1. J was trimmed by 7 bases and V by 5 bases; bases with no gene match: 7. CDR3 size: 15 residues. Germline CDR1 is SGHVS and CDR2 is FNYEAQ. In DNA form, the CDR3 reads TGTGCCAGCAGCCCCCGGGACAGGACGAATTCACCCCTCCACTTT. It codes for CASSPRDRTNSPLHF.

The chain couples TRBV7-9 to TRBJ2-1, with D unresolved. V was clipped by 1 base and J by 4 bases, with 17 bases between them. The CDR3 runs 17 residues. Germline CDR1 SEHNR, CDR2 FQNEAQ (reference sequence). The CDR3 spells CASSLDRQLGGYNEQFF. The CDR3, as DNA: TGTGCCAGCAGCTTAGATCGGCAACTCGGTGGGTACAATGAGCAGTTCTTC.

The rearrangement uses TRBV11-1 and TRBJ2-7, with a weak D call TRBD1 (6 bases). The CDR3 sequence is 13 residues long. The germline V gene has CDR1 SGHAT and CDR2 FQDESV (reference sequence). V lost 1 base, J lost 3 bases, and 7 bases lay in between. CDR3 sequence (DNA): TGTGCCAGCAGCTTAGGGGACAACTACGAGCAGTACTTC. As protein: CASSLGDNYEQYF.

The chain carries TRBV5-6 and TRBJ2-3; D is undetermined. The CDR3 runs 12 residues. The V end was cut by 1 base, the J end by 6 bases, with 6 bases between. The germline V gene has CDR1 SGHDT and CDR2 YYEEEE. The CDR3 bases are TGTGCCAGCAGCTTGTCGGTGGATACGCAGTATTTT. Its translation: CASSLSVDTQYF.

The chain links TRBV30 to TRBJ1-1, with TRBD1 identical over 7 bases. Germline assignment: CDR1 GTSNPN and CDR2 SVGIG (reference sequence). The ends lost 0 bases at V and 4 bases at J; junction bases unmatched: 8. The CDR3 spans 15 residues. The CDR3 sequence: CAWSVPGGLSTEAFF. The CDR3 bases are TGTGCCTGGAGTGTACCAGGGGGTTTGAGCACTGAAGCTTTCTTT.

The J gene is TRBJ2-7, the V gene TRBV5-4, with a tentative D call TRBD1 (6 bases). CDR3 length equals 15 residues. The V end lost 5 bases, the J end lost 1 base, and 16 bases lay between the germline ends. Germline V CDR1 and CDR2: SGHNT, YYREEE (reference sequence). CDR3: CASSRRQEGSYEQYF. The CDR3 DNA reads TGTGCCAGCAGTCGACGACAGGAAGGATCCTACGAGCAGTACTTC. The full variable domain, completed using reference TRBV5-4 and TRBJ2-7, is ETGVTQSPTHLIKTRGQQVTLRCSSQSGHNTVSWYQQALGQGPQFIFQYYREEENGRGNFPPRFSGLQFPNYSSELNVNALELDDSALYLCASSRRQEGSYEQYFGPGTRLTVT.

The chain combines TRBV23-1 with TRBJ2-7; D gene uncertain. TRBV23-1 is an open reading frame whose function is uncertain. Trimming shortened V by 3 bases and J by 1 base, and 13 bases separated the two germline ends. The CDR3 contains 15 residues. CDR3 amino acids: CASSHPPEFSYEQYF. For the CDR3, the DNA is TGCGCCAGCAGTCATCCCCCCGAATTTTCCTACGAGCAGTACTTC.

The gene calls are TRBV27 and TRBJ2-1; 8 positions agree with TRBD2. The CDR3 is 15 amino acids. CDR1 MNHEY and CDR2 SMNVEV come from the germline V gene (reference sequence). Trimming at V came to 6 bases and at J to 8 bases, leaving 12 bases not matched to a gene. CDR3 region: CASRGWRGEGDEQFF. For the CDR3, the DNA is TGTGCCAGCAGAGGGTGGCGGGGGGAGGGCGATGAGCAGTTCTTC.

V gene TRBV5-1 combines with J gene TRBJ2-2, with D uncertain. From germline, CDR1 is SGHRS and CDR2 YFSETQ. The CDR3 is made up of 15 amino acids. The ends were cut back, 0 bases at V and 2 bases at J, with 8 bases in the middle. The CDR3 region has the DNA TGCGCCAGCAGCTTGGCGTCAGTTAACACCGGGGAGCTGTTTTTT. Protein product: CASSLASVNTGELFF.

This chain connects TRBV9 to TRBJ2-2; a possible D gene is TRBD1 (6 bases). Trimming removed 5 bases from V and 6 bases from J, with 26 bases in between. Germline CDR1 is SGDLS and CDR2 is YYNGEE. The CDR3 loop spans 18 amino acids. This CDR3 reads CASSSRGGPGDSPGELFF. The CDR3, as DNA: TGTGCCAGCAGTTCCAGAGGGGGTCCTGGAGACTCACCCGGGGAGCTGTTTTTT.

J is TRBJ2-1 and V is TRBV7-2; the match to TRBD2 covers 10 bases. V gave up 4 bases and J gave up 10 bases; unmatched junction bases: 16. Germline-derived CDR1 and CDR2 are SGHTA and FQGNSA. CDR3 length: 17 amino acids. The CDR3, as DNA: TGTGCCAGCAGCTCTGATATAGCGGGGGGCACCTTAGGAGAGCAGTTCTTC. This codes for CASSSDIAGGTLGEQFF.

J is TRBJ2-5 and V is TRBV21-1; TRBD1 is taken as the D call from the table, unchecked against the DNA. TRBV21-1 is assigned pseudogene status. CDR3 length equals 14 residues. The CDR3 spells CASSKDRSQETQYF. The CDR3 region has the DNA TGTGCCAGCAGCAAAGACAGGAGCCAAGAGACCCAGTACTTC.

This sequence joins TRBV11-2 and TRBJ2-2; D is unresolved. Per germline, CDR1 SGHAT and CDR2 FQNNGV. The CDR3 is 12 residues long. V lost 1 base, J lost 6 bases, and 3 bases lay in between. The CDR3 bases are TGTGCCAGCAGCTTAGGACCCGGGGAGCTGTTTTTT. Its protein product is CASSLGPGELFF. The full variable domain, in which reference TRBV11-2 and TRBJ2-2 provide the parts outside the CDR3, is EAGVAQSPRYKIIEKRQSVAFWCNPISGHATLYWYQQILGQGPKLLIQFQNNGVVDDSQLPKDRFSAERLKGVDSTLKIQPAKLEDSAVYLCASSLGPGELFFGEGSRLTVL.

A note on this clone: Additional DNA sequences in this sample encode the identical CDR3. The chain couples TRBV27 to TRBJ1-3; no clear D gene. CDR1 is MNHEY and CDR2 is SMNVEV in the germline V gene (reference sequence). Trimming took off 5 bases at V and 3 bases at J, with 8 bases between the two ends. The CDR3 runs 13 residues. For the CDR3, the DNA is TGTGCCAGCAGTCCATCGGGTGGAAACACCATATATTTT. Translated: CASSPSGGNTIYF.

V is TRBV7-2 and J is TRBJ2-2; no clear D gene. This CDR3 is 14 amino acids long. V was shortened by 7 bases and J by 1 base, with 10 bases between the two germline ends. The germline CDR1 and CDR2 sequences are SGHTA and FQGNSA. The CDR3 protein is CASNRDWNTGELFF. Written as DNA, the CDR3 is TGTGCCAGCAACCGTGATTGGAACACCGGGGAGCTGTTTTTT.

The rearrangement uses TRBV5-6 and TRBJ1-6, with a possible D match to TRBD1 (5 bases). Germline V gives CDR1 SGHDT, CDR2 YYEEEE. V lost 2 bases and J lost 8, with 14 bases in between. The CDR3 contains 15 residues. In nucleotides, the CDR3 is TGTGCCAGCAGCTTCCAGTTCTGGGGCCATTCACCCCTCCACTTT. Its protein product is CASSFQFWGHSPLHF.

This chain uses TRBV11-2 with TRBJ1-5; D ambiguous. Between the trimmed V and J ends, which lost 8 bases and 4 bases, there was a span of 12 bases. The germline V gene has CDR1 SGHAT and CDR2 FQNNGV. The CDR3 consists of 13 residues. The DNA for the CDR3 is TGTGCCAGCGCCTTGCATGAGAATCAGCCCCAGCATTTT. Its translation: CASALHENQPQHF.

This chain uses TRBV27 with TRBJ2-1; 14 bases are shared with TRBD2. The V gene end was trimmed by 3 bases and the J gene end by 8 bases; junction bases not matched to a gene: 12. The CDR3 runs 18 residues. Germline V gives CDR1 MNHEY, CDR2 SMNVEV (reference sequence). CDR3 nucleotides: TGTGCCAGCAGTTTGCGCGCAGGACTAGCGGGAGGTCGGGATGAGCAGTTCTTC. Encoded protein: CASSLRAGLAGGRDEQFF.

The DNA for the CDR3 is TGTGCCAGCAGGCGGTGTCAGGCCGAGCGACTGTTTTTT. Translation gives CASRRCQAERLFF. The chain uses TRBV28 and TRBJ1-4; D is ambiguous. This CDR3 spans 13 amino acids. V shed 6 bases and J shed 13 bases, with 18 bases lying between them. Germline CDR1 and CDR2: MDHEN and SYDVKM.

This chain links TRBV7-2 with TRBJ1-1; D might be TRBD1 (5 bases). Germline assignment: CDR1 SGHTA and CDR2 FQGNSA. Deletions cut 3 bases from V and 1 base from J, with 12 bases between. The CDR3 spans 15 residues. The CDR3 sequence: CASSFQGAGNTEAFF. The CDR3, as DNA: TGTGCCAGCAGCTTTCAAGGGGCTGGGAACACTGAAGCTTTCTTT.

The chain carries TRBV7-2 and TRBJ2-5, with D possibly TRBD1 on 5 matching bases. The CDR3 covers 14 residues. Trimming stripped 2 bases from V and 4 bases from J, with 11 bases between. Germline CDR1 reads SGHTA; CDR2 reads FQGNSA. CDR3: CASSLNQGVETQYF. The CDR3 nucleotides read TGTGCCAGCAGCTTAAATCAGGGCGTAGAGACCCAGTACTTC.

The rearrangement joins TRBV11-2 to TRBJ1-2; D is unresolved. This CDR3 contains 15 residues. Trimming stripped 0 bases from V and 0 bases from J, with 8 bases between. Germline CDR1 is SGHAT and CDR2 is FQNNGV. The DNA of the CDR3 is TGTGCCAGCAGCTTAGATAGTGAGGCTAACTATGGCTACACCTTC. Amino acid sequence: CASSLDSEANYGYTF. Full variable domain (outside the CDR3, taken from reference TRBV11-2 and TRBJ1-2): EAGVAQSPRYKIIEKRQSVAFWCNPISGHATLYWYQQILGQGPKLLIQFQNNGVVDDSQLPKDRFSAERLKGVDSTLKIQPAKLEDSAVYLCASSLDSEANYGYTFGSGTRLTVV.

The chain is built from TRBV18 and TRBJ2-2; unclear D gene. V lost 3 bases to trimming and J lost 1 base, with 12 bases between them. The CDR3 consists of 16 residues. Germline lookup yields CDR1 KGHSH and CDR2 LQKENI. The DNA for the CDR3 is TGTGCCAGCTCACCCTTCCCTATGGAGAACACCGGGGAGCTGTTTTTT. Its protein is CASSPFPMENTGELFF.

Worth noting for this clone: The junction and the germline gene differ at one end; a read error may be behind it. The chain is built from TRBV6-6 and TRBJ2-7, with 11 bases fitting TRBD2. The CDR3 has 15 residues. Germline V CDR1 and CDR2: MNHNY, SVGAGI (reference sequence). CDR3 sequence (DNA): TGTGCCAACAGTTTCAGGACTAGCGGGCTATACGAGCAGTACTTC. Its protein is CANSFRTSGLYEQYF.

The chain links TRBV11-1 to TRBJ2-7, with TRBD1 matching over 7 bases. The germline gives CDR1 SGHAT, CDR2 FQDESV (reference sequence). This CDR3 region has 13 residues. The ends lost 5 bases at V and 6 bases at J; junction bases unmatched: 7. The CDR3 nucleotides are TGTGCCAGCAGCCAGGGACAGTTGCGCGAGCAGTACTTC. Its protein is CASSQGQLREQYF. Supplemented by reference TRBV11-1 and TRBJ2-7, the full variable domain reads EAEVAQSPRYKITEKSQAVAFWCDPISGHATLYWYRQILGQGPELLVQFQDESVVDDSQLPKDRFSAERLKGVDSTLKIQPAELGDSAMYLCASSQGQLREQYFGPGTRLTVT.

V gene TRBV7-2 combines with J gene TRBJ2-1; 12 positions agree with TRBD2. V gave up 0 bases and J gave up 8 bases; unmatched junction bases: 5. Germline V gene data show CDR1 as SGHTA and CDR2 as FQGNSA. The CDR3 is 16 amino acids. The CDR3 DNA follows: TGTGCCAGCAGCTTAGCCCCCTCTAGCGGGAGGGATGAGCAGTTCTTC. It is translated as CASSLAPSSGRDEQFF.

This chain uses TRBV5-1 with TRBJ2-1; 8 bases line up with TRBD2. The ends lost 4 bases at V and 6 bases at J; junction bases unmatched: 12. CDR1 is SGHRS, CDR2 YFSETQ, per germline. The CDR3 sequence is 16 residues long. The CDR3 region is CASSHRRTSGGNEQFF. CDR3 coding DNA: TGCGCCAGCAGCCATCGGCGAACTAGCGGCGGCAATGAGCAGTTCTTC. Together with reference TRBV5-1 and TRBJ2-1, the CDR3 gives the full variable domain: KAGVTQTPRYLIKTRGQQVTLSCSPISGHRSVSWYQQTPGQGLQFLFEYFSETQRNKGNFPGRFSGRQFSNSRSEMNVSTLELGDSALYLCASSHRRTSGGNEQFFGPGTRLTVL.

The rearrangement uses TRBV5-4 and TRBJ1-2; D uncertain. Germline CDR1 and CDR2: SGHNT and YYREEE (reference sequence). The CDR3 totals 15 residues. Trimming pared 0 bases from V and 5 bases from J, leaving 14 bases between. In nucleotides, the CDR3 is TGTGCCAGCAGCTTGGGGTCGGGCCACAGATATGGCTACACCTTC. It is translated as CASSLGSGHRYGYTF.